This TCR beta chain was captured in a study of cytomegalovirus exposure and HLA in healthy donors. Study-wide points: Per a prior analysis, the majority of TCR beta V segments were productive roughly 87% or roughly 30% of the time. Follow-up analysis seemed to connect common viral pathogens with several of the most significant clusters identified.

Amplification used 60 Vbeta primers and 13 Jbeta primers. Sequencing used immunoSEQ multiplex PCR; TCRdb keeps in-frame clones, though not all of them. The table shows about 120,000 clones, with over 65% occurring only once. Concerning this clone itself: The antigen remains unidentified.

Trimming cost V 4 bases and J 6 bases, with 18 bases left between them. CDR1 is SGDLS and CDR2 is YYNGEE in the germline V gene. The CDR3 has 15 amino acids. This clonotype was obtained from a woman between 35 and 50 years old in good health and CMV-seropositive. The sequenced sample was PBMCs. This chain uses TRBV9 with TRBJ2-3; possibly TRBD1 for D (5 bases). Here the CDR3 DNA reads TGTGCCAGCAGCAGCAGGGTAGGTGGGAAGGATACGCAGTATTTT. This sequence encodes CASSSRVGGKDTQYF.